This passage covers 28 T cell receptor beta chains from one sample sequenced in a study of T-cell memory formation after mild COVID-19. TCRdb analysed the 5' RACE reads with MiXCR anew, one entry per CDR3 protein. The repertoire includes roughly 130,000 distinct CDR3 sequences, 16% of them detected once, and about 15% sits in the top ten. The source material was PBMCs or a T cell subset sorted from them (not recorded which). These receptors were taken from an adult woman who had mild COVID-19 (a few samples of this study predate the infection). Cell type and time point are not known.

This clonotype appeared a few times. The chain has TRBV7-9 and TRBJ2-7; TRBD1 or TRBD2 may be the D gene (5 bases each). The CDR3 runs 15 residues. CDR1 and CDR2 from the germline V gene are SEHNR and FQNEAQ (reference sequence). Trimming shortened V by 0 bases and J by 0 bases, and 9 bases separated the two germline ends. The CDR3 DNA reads TGTGCCAGCAGCTTAGCGGGACGGAGCTCCTACGAGCAGTACTTC. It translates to CASSLAGRSSYEQYF.

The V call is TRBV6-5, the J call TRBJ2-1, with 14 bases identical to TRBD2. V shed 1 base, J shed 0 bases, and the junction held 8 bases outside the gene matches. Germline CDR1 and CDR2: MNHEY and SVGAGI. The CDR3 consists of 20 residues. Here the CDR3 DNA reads TGTGCCAGCAGTTACTTCGCCGGGACTAGCGGGAGCATCTCCTACAATGAGCAGTTCTTC. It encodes CASSYFAGTSGSISYNEQFF.

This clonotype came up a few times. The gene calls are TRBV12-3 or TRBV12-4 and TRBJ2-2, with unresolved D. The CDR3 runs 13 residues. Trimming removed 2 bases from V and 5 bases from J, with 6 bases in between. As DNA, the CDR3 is TGTGCCAGCAGTTTAATTGGAACCGGGGAGCTGTTTTTT. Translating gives CASSLIGTGELFF.

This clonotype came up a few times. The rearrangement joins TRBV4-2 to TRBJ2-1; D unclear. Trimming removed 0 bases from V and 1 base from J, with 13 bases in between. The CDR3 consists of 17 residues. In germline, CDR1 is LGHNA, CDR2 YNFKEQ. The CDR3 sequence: CASSQDGTLESYNEQFF. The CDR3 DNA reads TGTGCCAGCAGCCAAGATGGTACCCTCGAGTCCTACAATGAGCAGTTCTTC.

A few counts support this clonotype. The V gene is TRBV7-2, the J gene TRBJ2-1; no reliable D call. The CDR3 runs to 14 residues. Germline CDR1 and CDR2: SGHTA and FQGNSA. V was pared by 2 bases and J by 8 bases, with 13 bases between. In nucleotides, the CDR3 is TGTGCCAGCAGCTTACTTCTTGGGCGGCATGAGCAGTTCTTC. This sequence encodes CASSLLLGRHEQFF.

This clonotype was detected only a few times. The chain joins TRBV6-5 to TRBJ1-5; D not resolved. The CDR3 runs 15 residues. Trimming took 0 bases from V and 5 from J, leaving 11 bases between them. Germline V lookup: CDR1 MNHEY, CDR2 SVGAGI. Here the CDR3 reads CASSYSRNGDQPQHF. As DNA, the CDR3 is TGTGCCAGCAGTTACTCGAGGAACGGGGATCAGCCCCAGCATTTT.

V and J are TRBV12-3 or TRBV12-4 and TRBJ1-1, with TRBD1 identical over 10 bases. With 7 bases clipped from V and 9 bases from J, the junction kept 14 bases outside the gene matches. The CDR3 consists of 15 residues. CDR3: CASTPTEDRGRKAFF. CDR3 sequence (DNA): TGTGCCAGCACCCCGACGGAGGACAGGGGGAGAAAAGCTTTCTTT.

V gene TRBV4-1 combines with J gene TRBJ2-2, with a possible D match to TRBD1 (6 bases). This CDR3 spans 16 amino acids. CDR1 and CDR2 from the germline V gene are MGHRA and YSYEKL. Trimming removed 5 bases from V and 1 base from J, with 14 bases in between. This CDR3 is CASSFKSGENTGELFF. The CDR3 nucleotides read TGCGCCAGCAGCTTCAAATCAGGGGAGAACACCGGGGAGCTGTTTTTT.

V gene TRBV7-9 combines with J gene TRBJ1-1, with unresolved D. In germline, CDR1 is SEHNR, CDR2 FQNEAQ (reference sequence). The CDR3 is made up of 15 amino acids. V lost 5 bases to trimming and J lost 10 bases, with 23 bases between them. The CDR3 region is CASSPSGGLMAGAFF. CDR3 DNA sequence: TGTGCCAGCAGCCCGAGCGGCGGTCTGATGGCTGGAGCTTTCTTT. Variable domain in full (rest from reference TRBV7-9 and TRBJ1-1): DTGVSQNPRHKITKRGQNVTFRCDPISEHNRLYWYRQTLGQGPEFLTYFQNEAQLEKSRLLSDRFSAERPKGSFSTLEIQRTEQGDSAMYLCASSPSGGLMAGAFFGQGTRLTVV.

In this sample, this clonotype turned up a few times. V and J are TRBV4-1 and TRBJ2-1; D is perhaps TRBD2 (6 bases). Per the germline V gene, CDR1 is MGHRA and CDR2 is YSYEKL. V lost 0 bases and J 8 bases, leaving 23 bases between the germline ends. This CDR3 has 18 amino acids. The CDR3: CASSQEGGLARLGDEQFF. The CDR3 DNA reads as TGCGCCAGCAGCCAAGAAGGTGGGCTAGCGCGATTGGGGGATGAGCAGTTCTTC.

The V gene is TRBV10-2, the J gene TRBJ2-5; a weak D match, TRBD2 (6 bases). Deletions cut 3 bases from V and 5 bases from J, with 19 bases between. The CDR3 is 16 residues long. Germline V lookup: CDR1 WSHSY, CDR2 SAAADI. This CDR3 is CASSEDRLASGETQYF. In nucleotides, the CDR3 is TGCGCCAGCAGTGAAGATAGGCTAGCGTCGGGGGAGACCCAGTACTTC.

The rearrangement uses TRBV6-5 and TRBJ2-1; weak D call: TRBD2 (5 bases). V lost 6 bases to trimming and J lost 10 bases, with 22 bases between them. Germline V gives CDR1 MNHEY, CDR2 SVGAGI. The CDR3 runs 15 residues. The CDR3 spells CASRIGLDNRGEQFF. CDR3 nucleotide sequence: TGTGCCAGCAGGATTGGACTGGATAACAGAGGGGAGCAGTTCTTC.

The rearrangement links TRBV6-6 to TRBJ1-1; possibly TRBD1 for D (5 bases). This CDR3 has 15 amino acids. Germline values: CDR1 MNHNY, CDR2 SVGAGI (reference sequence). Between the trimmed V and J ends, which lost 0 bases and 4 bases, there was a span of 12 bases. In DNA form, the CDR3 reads TGTGCCAGCAGTTACTCGGGAAGGGGAACCACTGAAGCTTTCTTT. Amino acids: CASSYSGRGTTEAFF.

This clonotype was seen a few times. The CDR3: CAISEHGQGYEQYF. CDR3 nucleotides: TGTGCCATCAGTGAGCATGGACAGGGGTACGAGCAGTACTTC. This rearrangement joins TRBV10-3 to TRBJ2-7; 9 nucleotides line up with TRBD1. This CDR3 spans 14 amino acids. Germline-derived CDR1 and CDR2 are ENHRY and SYGVKD. Unmatched junction bases numbered 3, after V lost 2 bases and J lost 4 bases.

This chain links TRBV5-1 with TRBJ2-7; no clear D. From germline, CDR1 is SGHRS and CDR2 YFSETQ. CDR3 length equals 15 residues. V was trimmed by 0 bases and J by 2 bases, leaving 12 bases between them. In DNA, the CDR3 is TGCGCCAGCAGCTTGGTCGGAGAAACAACCTACGAGCAGTACTTC. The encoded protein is CASSLVGETTYEQYF. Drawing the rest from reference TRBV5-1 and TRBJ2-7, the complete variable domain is KAGVTQTPRYLIKTRGQQVTLSCSPISGHRSVSWYQQTPGQGLQFLFEYFSETQRNKGNFPGRFSGRQFSNSRSEMNVSTLELGDSALYLCASSLVGETTYEQYFGPGTRLTVT.

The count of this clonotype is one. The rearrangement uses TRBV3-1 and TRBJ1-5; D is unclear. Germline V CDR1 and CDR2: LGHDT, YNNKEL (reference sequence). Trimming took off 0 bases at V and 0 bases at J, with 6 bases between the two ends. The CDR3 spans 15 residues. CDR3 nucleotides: TGTGCCAGCAGCCAAGATCAGAATAGCAATCAGCCCCAGCATTTT. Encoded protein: CASSQDQNSNQPQHF.

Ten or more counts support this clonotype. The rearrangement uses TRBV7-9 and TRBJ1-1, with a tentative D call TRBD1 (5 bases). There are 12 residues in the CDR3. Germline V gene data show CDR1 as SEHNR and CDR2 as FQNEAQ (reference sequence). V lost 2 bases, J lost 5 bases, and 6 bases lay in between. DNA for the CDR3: TGTGCCAGCAGCTTAAGGGGTACTGAAGCTTTCTTT. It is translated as CASSLRGTEAFF.

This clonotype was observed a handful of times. DNA for the CDR3: TGTGCCAGCTCACCACCGGTCAGGGGCTATGGCTACACCTTC. Protein product: CASSPPVRGYGYTF. The chain combines TRBV18 with TRBJ1-2; TRBD1 might be the D (6 bases). The CDR3 runs to 14 residues. Germline V CDR1 and CDR2: KGHSH, LQKENI. V shed 0 bases and J shed 4 bases, with 9 bases lying between them.

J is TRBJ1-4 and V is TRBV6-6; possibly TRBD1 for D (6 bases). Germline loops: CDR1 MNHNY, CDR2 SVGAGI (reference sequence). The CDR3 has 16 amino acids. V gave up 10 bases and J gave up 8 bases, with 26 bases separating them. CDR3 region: CATLGPLQGRREKLFF. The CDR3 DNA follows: TGTGCCACCCTGGGCCCCCTCCAGGGGCGACGGGAAAAACTGTTTTTT.

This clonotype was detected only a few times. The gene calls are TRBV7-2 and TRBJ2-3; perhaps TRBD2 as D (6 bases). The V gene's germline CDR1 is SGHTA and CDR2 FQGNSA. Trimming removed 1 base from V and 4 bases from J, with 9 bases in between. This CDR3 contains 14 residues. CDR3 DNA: TGTGCCAGCAGCTTAGAACTAGCAGCAGATACGCAGTATTTT. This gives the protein CASSLELAADTQYF.

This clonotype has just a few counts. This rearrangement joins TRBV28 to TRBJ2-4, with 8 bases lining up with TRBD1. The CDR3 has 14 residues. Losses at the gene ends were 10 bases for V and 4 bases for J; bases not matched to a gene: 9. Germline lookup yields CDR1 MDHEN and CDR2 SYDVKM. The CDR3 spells CATGPTGEKNIQYF. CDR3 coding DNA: TGTGCCACCGGACCGACAGGGGAAAAAAACATTCAGTACTTC.

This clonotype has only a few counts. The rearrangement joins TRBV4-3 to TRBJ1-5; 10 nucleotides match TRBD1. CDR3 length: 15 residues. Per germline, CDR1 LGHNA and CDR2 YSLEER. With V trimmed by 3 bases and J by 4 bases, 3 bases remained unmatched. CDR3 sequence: CASSQADRGNQPQHF. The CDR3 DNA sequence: TGCGCCAGCAGCCAGGCGGACAGGGGGAATCAGCCCCAGCATTTT.

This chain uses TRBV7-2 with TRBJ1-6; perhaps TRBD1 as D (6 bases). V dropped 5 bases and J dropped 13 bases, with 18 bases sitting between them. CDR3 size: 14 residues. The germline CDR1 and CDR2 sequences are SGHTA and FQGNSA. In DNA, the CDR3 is TGTGCCAGCAGCCCAGCCAGGGGTCAGTACCCCCTCCACTTT. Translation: CASSPARGQYPLHF.

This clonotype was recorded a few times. CDR3 loop: CARGDQETQYF. The CDR3 region has the DNA TGTGCCAGGGGAGACCAAGAGACCCAGTACTTC. J is TRBJ2-5 and V is TRBV2, with D possibly TRBD2 on 5 matching bases. V shed 9 bases and J shed 0 bases, with 5 bases lying between them. From germline, CDR1 is SNHLY and CDR2 FYNNEI. The length of the CDR3 is 11 residues.

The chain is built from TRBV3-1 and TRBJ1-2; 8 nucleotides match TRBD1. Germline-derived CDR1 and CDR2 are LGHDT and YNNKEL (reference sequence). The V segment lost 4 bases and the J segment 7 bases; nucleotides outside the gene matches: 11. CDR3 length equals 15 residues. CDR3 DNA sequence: TGTGCCAGCAGCCTGCAATTGGACAGGGTAGTTGGCTACACCTTC. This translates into CASSLQLDRVVGYTF.

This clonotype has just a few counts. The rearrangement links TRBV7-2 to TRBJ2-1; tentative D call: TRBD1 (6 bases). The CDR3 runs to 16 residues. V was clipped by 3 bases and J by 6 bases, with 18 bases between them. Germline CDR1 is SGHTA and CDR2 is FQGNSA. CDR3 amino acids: CASSFAGAGVSNEQFF. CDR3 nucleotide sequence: TGTGCCAGCAGCTTTGCCGGGGCAGGGGTTTCCAATGAGCAGTTCTTC.

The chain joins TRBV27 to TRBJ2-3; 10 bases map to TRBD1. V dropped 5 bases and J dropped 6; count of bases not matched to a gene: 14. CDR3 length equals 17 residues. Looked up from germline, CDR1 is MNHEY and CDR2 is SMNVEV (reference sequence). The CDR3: CASSPTRQGAMADTQYF. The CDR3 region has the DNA TGTGCCAGCAGTCCTACGAGACAGGGGGCGATGGCGGATACGCAGTATTTT.

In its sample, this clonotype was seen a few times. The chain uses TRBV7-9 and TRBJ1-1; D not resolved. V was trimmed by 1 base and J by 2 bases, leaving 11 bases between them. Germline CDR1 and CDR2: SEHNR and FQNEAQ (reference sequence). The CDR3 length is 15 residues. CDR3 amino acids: CASSLVRRLNTEAFF. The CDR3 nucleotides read TGTGCCAGCAGCTTAGTCAGGCGACTTAACACTGAAGCTTTCTTT. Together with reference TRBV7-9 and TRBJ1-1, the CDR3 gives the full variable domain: DTGVSQNPRHKITKRGQNVTFRCDPISEHNRLYWYRQTLGQGPEFLTYFQNEAQLEKSRLLSDRFSAERPKGSFSTLEIQRTEQGDSAMYLCASSLVRRLNTEAFFGQGTRLTVV.